One T cell receptor beta chain is described in this entry. This clonotype was seen only a few times. Its antigen remains unidentified. No much larger clonotype is one base removed from it; base qualities were not supplied. The sample belongs to a study of response to subunit inactivated influenza vaccine (dated by TCRdb to 2016 to 2019). Context from the whole study: The study used deep quantitative T cell receptor repertoire profiling to track responses to a trivalent subunit inactivated influenza vaccine. Broad study findings and their caveats: According to the authors, only a limited number of new T cells may be recruited by each seasonal influenza vaccination.

The germline V gene (reference sequence) yields DFQATT for CDR1 and SNEGSKA for CDR2. V and J are trimmed by 6 bases and 5 bases, and the gene matches miss 6 bases of the junction. The CDR3, cysteine through phenylalanine, is 14 amino acids long. Here the CDR3 DNA is all that survives: 42 bases in frame from base 1. To prepare the library, RT-PCR was applied. The data were produced on an Illumina HiSeq 2500. Using fastp trimming at Q25 and MiXCR clonotype assembly, TCRdb reanalyzed the public sequencing data and kept in-frame beta chains. Under each unique CDR3 protein, matching rows form one entry showing the most common genes and DNA. A total of 650,000 or so distinct CDR3 sequences appear in this sample, approximately 14% of them only once. The top ten hold 7.5% to 8% of the sample.

The chain was built from TRBV20-1 and TRBJ2-1; 11 bases in the junction line up with TRBD2. This sequence was found in a man in his forties or fifties who received an inactivated influenza vaccine. Donor details come from another sample of the same person, matched by shared clones. This sample comprised PBMCs from blood, obtained 14 to 15 days before vaccination. The DNA reads TGCAGTGCCTTAGCGGGAGGGCCCCACAATGAGCAGTTCTTC. It specifies CSALAGGPHNEQFF.